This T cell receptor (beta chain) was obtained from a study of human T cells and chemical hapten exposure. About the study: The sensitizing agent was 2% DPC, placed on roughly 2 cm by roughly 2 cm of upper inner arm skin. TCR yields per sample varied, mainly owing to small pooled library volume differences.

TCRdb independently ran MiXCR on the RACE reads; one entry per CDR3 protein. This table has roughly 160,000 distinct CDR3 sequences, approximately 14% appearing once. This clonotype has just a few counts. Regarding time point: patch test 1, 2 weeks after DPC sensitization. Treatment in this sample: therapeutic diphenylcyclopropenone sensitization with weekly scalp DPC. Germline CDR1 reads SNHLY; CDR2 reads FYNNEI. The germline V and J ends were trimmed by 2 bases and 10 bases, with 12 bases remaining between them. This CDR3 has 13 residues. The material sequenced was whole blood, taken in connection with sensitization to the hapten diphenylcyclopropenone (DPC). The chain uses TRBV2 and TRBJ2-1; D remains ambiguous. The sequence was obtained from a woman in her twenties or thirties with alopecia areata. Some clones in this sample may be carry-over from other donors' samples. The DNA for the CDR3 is TGTGCCAGCAGTGAATCGATCGTCGCCGAGCAGTTCTTC. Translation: CASSESIVAEQFF. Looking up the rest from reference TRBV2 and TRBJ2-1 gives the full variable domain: EPEVTQTPSHQVTQMGQEVILRCVPISNHLYFYWYRQILGQKVEFLVSFYNNEISEKSEIFDDQFSVERPDGSNFTLKIRSTKLEDSAMYFCASSESIVAEQFFGPGTRLTVL.